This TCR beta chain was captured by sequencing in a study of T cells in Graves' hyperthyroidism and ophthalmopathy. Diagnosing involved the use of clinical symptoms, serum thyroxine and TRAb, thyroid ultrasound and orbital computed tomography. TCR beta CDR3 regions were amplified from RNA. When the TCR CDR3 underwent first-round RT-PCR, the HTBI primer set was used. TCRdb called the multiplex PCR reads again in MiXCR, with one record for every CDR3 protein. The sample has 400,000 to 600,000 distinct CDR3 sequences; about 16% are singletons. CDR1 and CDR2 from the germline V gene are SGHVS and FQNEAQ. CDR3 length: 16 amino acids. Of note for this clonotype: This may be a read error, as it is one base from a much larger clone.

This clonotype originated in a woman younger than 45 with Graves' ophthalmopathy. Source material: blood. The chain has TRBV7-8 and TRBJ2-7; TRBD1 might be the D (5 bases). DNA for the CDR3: TGTGCCAGCAGCCACGGTGGCCCTAGGGGCTCCTACCAGCAGTACTTC. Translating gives CASSHGGPRGSYQQYF.